This T cell receptor beta chain was obtained from a study of cytomegalovirus exposure and HLA in healthy donors. Study findings and constraints: Apart from CMV serostatus, no immune exposure information was available. Most observed TCR sequences were rare, whereas some public TCRs were detected in many donors.

This clone was counted once. The antigen is unknown. Trimming pared 4 bases from V and 7 bases from J, leaving 9 bases between. CDR3 length equals 12 residues. The germline gives CDR1 SGDLS, CDR2 YYNGEE. The PCR ran on 60 Vbeta and 13 Jbeta primers. Only in-frame clones appear in the TCRdb table, and some are missing; sequencing was by immunoSEQ multiplex PCR. The table includes more than 95,000 clones, 70% to 85% detected once. This TCR came from a man between 35 and 55 years old in good health and CMV-seropositive. Material for sequencing was PBMCs. The chain employs TRBV9 and TRBJ2-1, with a tentative D call TRBD2 (5 bases). The CDR3 spells CASSPSGNEQFF. CDR3 sequence (DNA): TGTGCCAGCAGCCCCTCGGGGAATGAGCAGTTCTTC.